This T cell receptor (beta chain) appears in the sequencing data of a study of control samples from healthy donors and cancer patients. Trimming removed 2 bases from V and 1 base from J, with 5 bases in between. CDR1 and CDR2 from the germline V gene are GTSNPN and SVGIG (reference sequence). This CDR3 comprises 12 residues. The data were produced by immunoSEQ multiplex PCR, yet TCRdb's version contains in-frame clones alone and is incomplete. The sample consists of about 57,000 clones, 75% to 95% of them appearing once. The chain combines TRBV30 with TRBJ1-1; no definite D call. Source material: PBMCs. This sequence was found in a man aged 25-40 years with colorectal cancer. This chain's CDR3 is CAWSLKNTEAFF. CDR3 nucleotide sequence: TGTGCCTGGAGTCTAAAGAACACTGAAGCTTTCTTT.